Listed below are T cell receptor beta chains from one sample, sequenced in a study of blood T cell repertoires in COVID-19. Some clones are missing from TCRdb's copy, which holds only in-frame ones; the method was immunoSEQ multiplex PCR. The sample lists some 50,000 clones, about four fifths occurring once. Input material: peripheral blood. Receptor source: a middle-aged man with acute or convalescent COVID-19. Each CDR3 is given with its conserved first and last residue. Each record gives: clone size, D gene, J gene, V gene, CDR3 DNA, CDR3 protein. D genes are given only for firm matches. Size is omitted from some rows. Given values are once, few, many or a class for expanded clones.

>.|.|TRBJ2-7|TRBV5-8
TGTGCCAGCAGCTTACGGGACACCCTTTACGAGCAGTACTTC
CASSLRDTLYEQYF
>.|.|TRBJ2-2|TRBV2
TGTGCCAGCAGTCCATGGGGGGGGGCCGCCACCGGGGAGCTGTTTTTT
CASSPWGGAATGELFF
>.|.|TRBJ1-2|TRBV5-4
TGTGCCAGCAGCTTGGGTTCCGGGAATGGCTACACCTTC
CASSLGSGNGYTF
>.|TRBD1|TRBJ1-3|TRBV28
TGTGCCAGCAGCTCGGCCGGGACAGGGGTAGGAAACACCATATATTTT
CASSSAGTGVGNTIYF
>once|TRBD1|TRBJ1-2|TRBV27
TGTGCCAGCAGTTTGGGGACAGGCCTCTATGGCTACACCTTC
CASSLGTGLYGYTF
>.|TRBD1|TRBJ1-5|TRBV6-5
TGTGCCAGCAGCCGACAGGGAAGGAGCAATCAGCCCCAGCATTTT
CASSRQGRSNQPQHF
>few|.|TRBJ2-6|TRBV4-1
TGCGCCAGCAGCCAAGACCCCTCGGGCTCTGGGGCCAACGTCCTGACTTTC
CASSQDPSGSGANVLTF
>.|.|TRBJ1-1|TRBV10-3
TGTGCCATCAGTGAGAGAGAACGGTCTGAAGCTTTCTTT
CAISERERSEAFF
>.|TRBD1|TRBJ1-5|TRBV10-3
TGTGCCATCAGTGAACCCGGGACAGGGAAACATAGCAATCAGCCCCAGCATTTT
CAISEPGTGKHSNQPQHF
>.|.|TRBJ1-2|TRBV24-1
TGTGCCACCAGTGATCCCTCCGGGAAGGGAGCTAACTATGGCTACACCTTC
CATSDPSGKGANYGYTF
>.|TRBD2|TRBJ2-1|TRBV11-2
TGTGCCAGCAGCTTACGAACTAGCGGGGGGGCGAATGAGCAGTTCTTC
CASSLRTSGGANEQFF
>.|.|TRBJ1-2|TRBV5-1
TGCGCCAGCAGCGAACTTCAGGGGTTGCGTGGCTACACCTTC
CASSELQGLRGYTF
>.|TRBD1|TRBJ2-1|TRBV10-3
TGTGCCATCGGAGGAACAGGGGGATTCAATGAGCAGTTCTTC
CAIGGTGGFNEQFF
>once|TRBD2|TRBJ2-1|TRBV7-8
TGTGCCAGCAGCTCATTTAGCGGGGGGGGGTTAGATGAGCAGTTCTTC
CASSSFSGGGLDEQFF
>few|.|TRBJ1-5|TRBV6-5
TGTGCCAGCAGAAGGGGGAATCAGCCCCAGCATTTT
CASRRGNQPQHF
>many|.|TRBJ1-3|TRBV7-2
TGTGCCAGCAGCTTAGTCCACGCCGGGTCTGGAAACACCATATATTTT
CASSLVHAGSGNTIYF
>once|.|TRBJ2-3|TRBV6-5
TGTGCCAGCAGCAAGACAGGACTGAGCACAGATACGCAGTATTTT
CASSKTGLSTDTQYF
>.|.|TRBJ2-4|TRBV7-9
TGTGCCAGCAGCTTAGCGCTGTCGAGGGAGAAAAACATTCAGTACTTC
CASSLALSREKNIQYF
>.|TRBD1|TRBJ2-2|TRBV24-1
TGTGCCACCAGTGATCCGGGACAGGGGACGAGCGGGGAGCTGTTTTTT
CATSDPGQGTSGELFF
>.|.|TRBJ1-1|TRBV10-3
TGTGCCATCAGTGGGGGGGATGGATCTGAAGCTTTCTTT
CAISGGDGSEAFF
>.|.|TRBJ1-5|TRBV4-1
TGCGCCAGCAGCCAAGACGTGCCGGGATTCCAGCATTTT
CASSQDVPGFQHF
>.|.|TRBJ1-1|TRBV28
TGTGCCAGCAGCCTAATCGGCACCGGGGACACTGAAGCTTTCTTT
CASSLIGTGDTEAFF
>.|.|TRBJ2-5|TRBV20-1
TGCAGTGCTTCACTCCAAGAGACCCAGTACTTC
CSASLQETQYF
>.|.|TRBJ1-6|TRBV18
TGTGCCAGCTCTAATTACGGGGAGGGGAGATCACCCCTCCACTTT
CASSNYGEGRSPLHF
>.|TRBD2|TRBJ2-1|TRBV2
TGTGCCAGCAGTGAGTCCGGCGGGGGGCTCTACAATGAGCAGTTCTTC
CASSESGGGLYNEQFF
>once|.|TRBJ2-1|TRBV15
TGTGCCACCAGCAGAGATAGGACTGATCATGAGCAGTTCTTC
CATSRDRTDHEQFF
>.|TRBD2|TRBJ2-1|TRBV7-2
TGTGCCAGCAGCTTAGAGCTAGCGGGGGGGCCGCGGGAGCAGTTCTTC
CASSLELAGGPREQFF
>.|TRBD1|TRBJ2-7|TRBV27
TGTGCCAGCAGTTTATCCACCGGGACAGGGGGAGTCTACGAGCAGTACTTC
CASSLSTGTGGVYEQYF
>.|TRBD1|TRBJ2-1|TRBV7-9
TGTGCCAGCAGCTTCTCAGGGGGCCAGTACAATGAGCAGTTCTTC
CASSFSGGQYNEQFF
>.|TRBD1|TRBJ1-4|TRBV11-2
TGTGCCAGCAGCTCAAGACTGACAGGGGGGGCTGAAAAACTGTTTTTT
CASSSRLTGGAEKLFF
>.|TRBD2|TRBJ2-5|TRBV3-1/TRBV3-2
TGTGCCAGCAGCCGACGACTAGCGGGGGAGACCCAGTACTTC
CASSRRLAGETQYF
>.|.|TRBJ2-3|TRBV5-1
TGCGCCAGCAGCTTGGCTCGGGGGGCAAGAGATACGCAGTATTTT
CASSLARGARDTQYF
>.|.|TRBJ1-2|TRBV18
TGTGCCAGCTCACCAAGGACCGGCTGGAGGGGCTACACCTTC
CASSPRTGWRGYTF